This T cell receptor beta chain is drawn from a study of OX40 agonist ivuxolimab in advanced cancers. As for the study in general: Hepatocellular carcinoma, melanoma, renal cell or head and neck cancer was diagnosed in the dose-escalation patients. Cohort: 80% to 90% men, mean age approximately 64, aged roughly 20 to 79. Broader study findings: Low normalized clonal expansion also occurred in some nonresponding patients. There were, on average, more expanded clones in CD8+ T cells than in CD4+.

Some clones are missing from TCRdb's copy, which holds only in-frame ones; the method was immunoSEQ multiplex PCR. The table records 58,000 or so clones, over 80% of them present only once. For this clone: Its cognate antigen is unknown.

The sample consisted of CD4+ or CD8+ T cells sorted from blood, taken in a trial of the OX40 agonist ivuxolimab. The sequence derives from an adult with an advanced solid tumor such as melanoma, head and neck, liver or kidney cancer.

The CDR3 sequence: CASSSLTGTSSNQPQHF. CDR3 nucleotide sequence: TGTGCCAGCAGCTCCTTAACCGGGACGTCTAGCAATCAGCCCCAGCATTTT. The chain has TRBV7-2 and TRBJ1-5, with D tentatively TRBD1 (5 bases). Germline-derived CDR1 and CDR2 are SGHTA and FQGNSA. Trimming left V 4 bases short and J 0 bases short, with 16 bases between. The CDR3 covers 17 residues.